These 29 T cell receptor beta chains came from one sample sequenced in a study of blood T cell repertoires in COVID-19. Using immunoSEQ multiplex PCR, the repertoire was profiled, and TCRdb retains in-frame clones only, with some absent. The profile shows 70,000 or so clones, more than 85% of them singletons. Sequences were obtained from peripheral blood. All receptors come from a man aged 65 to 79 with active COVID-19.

The CDR3 DNA reads as TGTGCCAGCAGCTTAGGGGCGGAGCAGTTCTTC. Protein: CASSLGAEQFF. This chain connects TRBV7-3 to TRBJ2-1; possibly TRBD1 for D (5 bases). The CDR3 runs to 11 residues. V was shortened by 2 bases and J by 10 bases, with 6 bases between the two germline ends. The germline CDR1 and CDR2 sequences are SGHTA and FQGTGA.

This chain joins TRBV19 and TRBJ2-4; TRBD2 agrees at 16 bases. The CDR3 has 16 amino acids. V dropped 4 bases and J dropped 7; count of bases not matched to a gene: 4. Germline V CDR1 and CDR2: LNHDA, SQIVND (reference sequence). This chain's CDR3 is CASSRGTSGRGNIQYF. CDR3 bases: TGTGCCAGTAGTAGAGGGACTAGCGGGAGGGGGAACATTCAGTACTTC.

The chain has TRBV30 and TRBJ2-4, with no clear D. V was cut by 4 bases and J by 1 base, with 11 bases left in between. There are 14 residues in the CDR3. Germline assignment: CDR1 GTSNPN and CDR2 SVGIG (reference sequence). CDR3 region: CAWNPTSAKNIQYF. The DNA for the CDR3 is TGTGCCTGGAATCCCACTTCGGCCAAAAACATTCAGTACTTC.

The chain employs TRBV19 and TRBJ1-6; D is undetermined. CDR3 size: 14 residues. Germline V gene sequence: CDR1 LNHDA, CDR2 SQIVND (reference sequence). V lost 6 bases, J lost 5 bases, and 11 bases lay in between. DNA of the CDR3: TGTGCCAGTAGGCCGCGGCAGAATAATTCACCCCTCCACTTT. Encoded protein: CASRPRQNNSPLHF.

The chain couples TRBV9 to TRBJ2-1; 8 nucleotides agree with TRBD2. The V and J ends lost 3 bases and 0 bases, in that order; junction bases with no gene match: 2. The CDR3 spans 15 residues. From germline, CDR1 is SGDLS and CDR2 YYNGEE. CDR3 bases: TGTGCCAGCAGCGCGGGGGGGAGCTCCTACAATGAGCAGTTCTTC. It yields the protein CASSAGGSSYNEQFF.

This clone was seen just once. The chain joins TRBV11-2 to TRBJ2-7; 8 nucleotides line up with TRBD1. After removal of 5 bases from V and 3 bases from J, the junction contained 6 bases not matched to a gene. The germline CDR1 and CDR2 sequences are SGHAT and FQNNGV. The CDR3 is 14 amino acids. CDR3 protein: CASSPGTGNYEQYF. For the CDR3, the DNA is TGTGCCAGCAGCCCCGGGACAGGTAACTACGAGCAGTACTTC.

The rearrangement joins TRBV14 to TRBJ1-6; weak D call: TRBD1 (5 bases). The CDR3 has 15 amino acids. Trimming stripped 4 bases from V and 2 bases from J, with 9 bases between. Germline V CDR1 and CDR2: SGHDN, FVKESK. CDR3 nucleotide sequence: TGTGCCAGCAGCCGCGACAGTCCCTATAATTCACCCCTCCACTTT. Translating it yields CASSRDSPYNSPLHF.

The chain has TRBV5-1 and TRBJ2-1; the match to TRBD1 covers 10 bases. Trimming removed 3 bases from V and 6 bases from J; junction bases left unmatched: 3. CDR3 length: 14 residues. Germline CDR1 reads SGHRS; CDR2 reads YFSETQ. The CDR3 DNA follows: TGCGCCAGCAGCTGGGGACAGGGGTCCAATGAGCAGTTCTTC. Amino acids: CASSWGQGSNEQFF.

The CDR3: CASSQALAGGTHYNEQFF. CDR3 bases: TGTGCCAGCAGCCAAGCCCTAGCGGGAGGAACCCACTACAATGAGCAGTTCTTC. V usage is TRBV4-2 and J usage is TRBJ2-1; 11 nucleotides match TRBD2. The CDR3 covers 18 residues. The ends lost 1 base at V and 3 bases at J; junction bases unmatched: 8. The V gene's germline CDR1 is LGHNA and CDR2 YNFKEQ.

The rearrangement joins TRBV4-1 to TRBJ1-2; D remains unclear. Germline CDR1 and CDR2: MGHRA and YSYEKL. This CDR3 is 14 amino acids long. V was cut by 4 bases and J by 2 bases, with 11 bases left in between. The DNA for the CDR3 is TGCGCCAGCAGCCCTCCACGAGTCAACTATGGCTACACCTTC. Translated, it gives CASSPPRVNYGYTF.

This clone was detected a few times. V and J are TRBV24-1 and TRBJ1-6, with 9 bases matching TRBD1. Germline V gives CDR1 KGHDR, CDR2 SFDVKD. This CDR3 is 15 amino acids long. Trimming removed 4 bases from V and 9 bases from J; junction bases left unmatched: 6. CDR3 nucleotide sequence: TGTGCCACCAGTGAGGGGGACAGGGCTGGTTCACCCCTCCACTTT. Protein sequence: CATSEGDRAGSPLHF.

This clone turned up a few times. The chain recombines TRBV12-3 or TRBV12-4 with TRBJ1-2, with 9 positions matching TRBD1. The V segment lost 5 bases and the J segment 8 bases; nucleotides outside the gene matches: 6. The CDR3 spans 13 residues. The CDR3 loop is CASSLGQGWGYTF. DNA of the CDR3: TGTGCCAGCAGTCTGGGACAGGGCTGGGGCTACACCTTC.

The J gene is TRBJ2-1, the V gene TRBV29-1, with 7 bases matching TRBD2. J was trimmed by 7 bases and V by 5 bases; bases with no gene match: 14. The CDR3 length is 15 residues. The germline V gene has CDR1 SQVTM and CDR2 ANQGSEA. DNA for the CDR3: TGCAGCGTTTATGGAGTGGGAGGGCCAGGGAATGAGCAGTTCTTC. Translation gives CSVYGVGGPGNEQFF.

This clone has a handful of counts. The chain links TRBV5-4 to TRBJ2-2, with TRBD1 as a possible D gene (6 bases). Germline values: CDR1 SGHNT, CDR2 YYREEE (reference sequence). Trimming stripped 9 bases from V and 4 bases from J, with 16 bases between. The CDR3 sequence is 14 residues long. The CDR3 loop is CATQGPAGTGELFF. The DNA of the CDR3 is TGTGCCACCCAGGGGCCCGCGGGCACCGGGGAGCTGTTTTTT.

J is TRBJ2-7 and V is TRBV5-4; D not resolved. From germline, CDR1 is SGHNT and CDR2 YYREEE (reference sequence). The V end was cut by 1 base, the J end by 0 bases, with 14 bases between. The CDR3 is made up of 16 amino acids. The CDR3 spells CASSLPPGPSSYEQYF. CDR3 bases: TGTGCCAGCAGCTTGCCCCCTGGCCCCAGCTCCTACGAGCAGTACTTC.

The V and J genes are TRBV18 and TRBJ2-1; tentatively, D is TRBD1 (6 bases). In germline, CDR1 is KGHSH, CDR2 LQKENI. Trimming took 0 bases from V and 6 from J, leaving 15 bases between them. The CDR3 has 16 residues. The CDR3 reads CASSPPPAGVGNEQFF. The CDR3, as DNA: TGTGCCAGCTCACCACCGCCGGCAGGGGTGGGCAATGAGCAGTTCTTC. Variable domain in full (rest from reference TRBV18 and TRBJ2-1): NAGVMQNPRHLVRRRGQEARLRCSPMKGHSHVYWYRQLPEEGLKFMVYLQKENIIDESGMPKERFSAEFPKEGPSILRIQQVVRGDSAAYFCASSPPPAGVGNEQFFGPGTRLTVL.

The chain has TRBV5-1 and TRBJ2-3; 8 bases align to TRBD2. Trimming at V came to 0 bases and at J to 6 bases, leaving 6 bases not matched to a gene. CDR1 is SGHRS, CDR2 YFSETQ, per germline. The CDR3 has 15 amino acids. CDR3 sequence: CASSLDGTSSDTQYF. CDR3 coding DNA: TGCGCCAGCAGCTTGGATGGGACTAGTTCGGATACGCAGTATTTT. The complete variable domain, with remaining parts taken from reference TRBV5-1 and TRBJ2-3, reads KAGVTQTPRYLIKTRGQQVTLSCSPISGHRSVSWYQQTPGQGLQFLFEYFSETQRNKGNFPGRFSGRQFSNSRSEMNVSTLELGDSALYLCASSLDGTSSDTQYFGPGTRLTVL.

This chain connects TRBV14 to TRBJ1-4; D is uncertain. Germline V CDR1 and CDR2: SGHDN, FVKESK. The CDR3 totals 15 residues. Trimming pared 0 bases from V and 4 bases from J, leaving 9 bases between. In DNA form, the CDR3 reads TGTGCCAGCAGCCAAGATGGGCAGGTTAATGAAAAACTGTTTTTT. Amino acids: CASSQDGQVNEKLFF.

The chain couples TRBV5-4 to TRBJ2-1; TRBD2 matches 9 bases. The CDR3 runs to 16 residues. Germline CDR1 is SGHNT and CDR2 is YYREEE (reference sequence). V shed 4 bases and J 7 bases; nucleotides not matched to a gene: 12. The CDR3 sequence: CASSPAGGRAGNEQFF. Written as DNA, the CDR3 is TGTGCCAGCAGCCCCGCTGGCGGGAGGGCCGGGAATGAGCAGTTCTTC.

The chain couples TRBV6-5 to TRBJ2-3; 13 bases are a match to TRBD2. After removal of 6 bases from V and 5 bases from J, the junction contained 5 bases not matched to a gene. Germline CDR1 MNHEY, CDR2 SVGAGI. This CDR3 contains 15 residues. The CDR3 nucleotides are TGTGCCAGCAGGGGACTAGCGGGAAGGGTAGATACGCAGTATTTT. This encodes CASRGLAGRVDTQYF.

Here the CDR3 DNA reads TGTGCCAGCAAGGACTACCCCCGCGAGCAGTACTTC. Its protein product is CASKDYPREQYF. The V gene is TRBV2, the J gene TRBJ2-7; the D gene is possibly TRBD2 (6 bases). Trimming took off 7 bases at V and 6 bases at J, with 13 bases between the two ends. CDR3 length equals 12 residues. The V gene's germline CDR1 is SNHLY and CDR2 FYNNEI.

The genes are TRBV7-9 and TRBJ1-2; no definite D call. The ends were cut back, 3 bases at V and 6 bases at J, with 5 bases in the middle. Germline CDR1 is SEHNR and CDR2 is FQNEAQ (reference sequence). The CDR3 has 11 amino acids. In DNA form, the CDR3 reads TGTGCCAGCAGCTTCGGGGATGGCTACACCTTC. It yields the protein CASSFGDGYTF.

Here the CDR3 reads CASRTGTSGVTTDTQYF. The DNA for the CDR3 is TGTGCCAGCAGGACCGGGACTAGCGGAGTCACCACAGATACGCAGTATTTT. The rearrangement uses TRBV5-4 and TRBJ2-3, with 11 bases matching TRBD2. CDR1 is SGHNT and CDR2 is YYREEE in the germline V gene (reference sequence). CDR3 size: 17 residues. V gave up 5 bases and J gave up 2 bases; unmatched junction bases: 10.

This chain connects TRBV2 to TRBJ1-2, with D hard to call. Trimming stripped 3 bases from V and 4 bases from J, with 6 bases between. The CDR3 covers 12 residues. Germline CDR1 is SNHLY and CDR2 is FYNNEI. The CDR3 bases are TGTGCCAGCAGTGAGGGCCCCTATGGCTACACCTTC. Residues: CASSEGPYGYTF.

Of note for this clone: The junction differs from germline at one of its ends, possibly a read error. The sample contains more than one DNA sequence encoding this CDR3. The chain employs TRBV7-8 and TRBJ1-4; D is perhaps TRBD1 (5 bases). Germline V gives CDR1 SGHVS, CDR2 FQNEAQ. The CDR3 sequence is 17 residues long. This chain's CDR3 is CASSLGTPGGGNEKLFF. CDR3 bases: TGTGCTAGCAGCTTAGGGACCCCGGGGGGGGGTAATGAAAAACTGTTTTTT.

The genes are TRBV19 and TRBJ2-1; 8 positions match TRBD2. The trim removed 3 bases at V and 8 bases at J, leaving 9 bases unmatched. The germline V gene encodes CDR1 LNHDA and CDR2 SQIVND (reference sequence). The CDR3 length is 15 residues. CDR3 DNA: TGTGCCAGTAGTATGGGAGCGGGAGAGGGCGATGAGCAGTTCTTC. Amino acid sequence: CASSMGAGEGDEQFF. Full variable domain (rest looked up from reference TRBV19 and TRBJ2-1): DGGITQSPKYLFRKEGQNVTLSCEQNLNHDAMYWYRQDPGQGLRLIYYSQIVNDFQKGDIAEGYSVSREKKESFPLTVTSAQKNPTAFYLCASSMGAGEGDEQFFGPGTRLTVL.

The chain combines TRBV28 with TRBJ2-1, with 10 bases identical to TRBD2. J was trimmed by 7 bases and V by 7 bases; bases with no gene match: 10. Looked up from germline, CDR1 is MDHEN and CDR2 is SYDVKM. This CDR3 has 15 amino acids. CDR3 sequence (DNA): TGTGCCAGCACCCTGAGCGGGAGGGCCCTTAATGAGCAGTTCTTC. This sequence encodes CASTLSGRALNEQFF.

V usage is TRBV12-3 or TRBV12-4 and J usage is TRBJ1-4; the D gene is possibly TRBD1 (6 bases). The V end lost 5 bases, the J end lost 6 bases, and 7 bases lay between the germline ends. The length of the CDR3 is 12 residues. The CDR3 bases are TGTGCCAGCAGTCGGACAGATGAAAAACTGTTTTTT. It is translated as CASSRTDEKLFF.

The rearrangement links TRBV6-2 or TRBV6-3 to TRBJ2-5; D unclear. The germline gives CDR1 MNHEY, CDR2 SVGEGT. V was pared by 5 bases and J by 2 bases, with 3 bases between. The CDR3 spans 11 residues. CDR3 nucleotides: TGTGCCAGCAGTACTCAAGAGACCCAGTACTTC. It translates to CASSTQETQYF.